This T cell receptor beta chain was identified during a study of identical twins. In regard to this clonotype: What it binds is unknown.

Trimming left V 5 bases short and J 7 bases short, with 18 bases between. The CDR3 consists of 15 residues. Germline V gene lookup returns CDR1 MDHEN and CDR2 SYDVKM. General observations from the study: Out-of-frame alpha sequences that twins shared showed excess low generation probability. Insertion counts were lower in abundant cord blood beta clonotypes, a trend that memory repertoires did not show.

TCRdb called the 5' RACE reads again in MiXCR, with one record for every CDR3 protein. The sample yields roughly 700,000 distinct CDR3 sequences, 8.6% seen once. These data also featured in a second study, about yellow fever vaccine responses in identical twins. As reported in that work: Twins' vaccine T cell response reportedly seemed partly convergent, partly personalized.

Sequencing input: PBMCs. The receptor's source is a woman aged 18-29 years in good health. This chain uses TRBV28 with TRBJ2-1, with a possible D match to TRBD1 (7 bases). The chain's CDR3 is CASSLLQGRFNEQFF. The CDR3 DNA sequence: TGTGCCAGCAGTCTGCTACAGGGGAGGTTTAATGAGCAGTTCTTC.